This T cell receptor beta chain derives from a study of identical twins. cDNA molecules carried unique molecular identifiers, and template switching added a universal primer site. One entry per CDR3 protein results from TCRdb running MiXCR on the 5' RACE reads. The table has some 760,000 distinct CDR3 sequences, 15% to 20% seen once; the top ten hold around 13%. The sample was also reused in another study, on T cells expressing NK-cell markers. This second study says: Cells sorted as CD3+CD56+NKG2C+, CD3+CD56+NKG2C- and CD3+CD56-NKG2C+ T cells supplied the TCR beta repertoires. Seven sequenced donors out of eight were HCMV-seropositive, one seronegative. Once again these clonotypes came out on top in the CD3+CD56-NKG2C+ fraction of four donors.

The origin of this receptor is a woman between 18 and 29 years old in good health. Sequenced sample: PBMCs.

CDR3 DNA: TGCGCCAGCGGGTTTCTCGGGGGCGAGCAGTACTTC. It specifies CASGFLGGEQYF. The chain carries TRBV5-1 and TRBJ2-7; a weak D match, TRBD2 (6 bases). Germline CDR1 is SGHRS and CDR2 is YFSETQ. The length of the CDR3 is 12 residues. Trimming cost V 7 bases and J 6 bases, with 14 bases left between them. The whole variable domain, filled in from reference TRBV5-1 and TRBJ2-7, reads KAGVTQTPRYLIKTRGQQVTLSCSPISGHRSVSWYQQTPGQGLQFLFEYFSETQRNKGNFPGRFSGRQFSNSRSEMNVSTLELGDSALYLCASGFLGGEQYFGPGTRLTVT.